The rows below give T cell receptor beta chains drawn from one sample of a study of cytomegalovirus exposure and HLA in healthy donors. Method: immunoSEQ multiplex PCR; TCRdb's copy keeps in-frame clones and lacks some. The table records some 240,000 clones, about nine tenths of them present only once. The sequenced material came from PBMCs. The receptors stem from a girl aged 2-10 years in good health and CMV-seronegative. The CDR3 runs from the conserved cysteine through the conserved F or W. D genes are given only for firm matches. A row's size may be missing; if present it is once, few, many or a size class.

abundance	v_gene	d_gene	j_gene	CDR3nt	CDR3aa
.	TRBV5-6	TRBD1	TRBJ1-2	TGTGCCAGCAGCTTCGGGACAGACTATGGCTACACCTTC	CASSFGTDYGYTF
.	TRBV5-8	.	TRBJ1-1	TGTGCCAGCAGCTTCGTGAGGAACACTGAAGCTTTCTTT	CASSFVRNTEAFF
once	TRBV28	TRBD2	TRBJ2-3	TGTGCCAGCAGTCCCCTTAGCGGGGGGGGCAGCACAGATACGCAGTATTTT	CASSPLSGGGSTDTQYF
once	TRBV10-1	TRBD2	TRBJ2-3	TGCGCCAGCAGCGACAGACTAGCGGGGACTGATACGCAGTATTTT	CASSDRLAGTDTQYF
.	TRBV28	.	TRBJ1-3	TGTGCCAGCAGTTTATGGAGTCCTGGAAACACCATATATTTT	CASSLWSPGNTIYF
.	TRBV6-5	TRBD1	TRBJ2-2	TGTGCCAGCAGACTCTCGGGACAGGGGCTGTTTTTT	CASRLSGQGLFF
.	TRBV29-1	TRBD1	TRBJ1-2	TGCAGCGTCGAGGAAGGACAGGGGAGAGGGGGCTACACCTTC	CSVEEGQGRGGYTF
.	TRBV29-1	.	TRBJ2-3	TGCAGCCTGGGCCCTAGCCCAGATACGCAGTATTTT	CSLGPSPDTQYF
.	TRBV28	TRBD2	TRBJ2-7	TGTGCCAGCAGTTTACGGCTGGGTAGCCCGGGGGGAAGCTACGAGCAGTACTTC	CASSLRLGSPGGSYEQYF
.	TRBV5-1	.	TRBJ2-7	TGCGCCAGCAGGATAGAGGACGAGCAGTACTTC	CASRIEDEQYF
.	TRBV12-2	.	TRBJ1-5	TGTGCAAGTCGCTTAGTACGGTCCCTCTTTAATCAGCCCCAGCATTTT	CASRLVRSLFNQPQHF
.	TRBV6-1	.	TRBJ1-2	TGTGCCAGCAGGGGGGGTGGCTACACCTTC	CASRGGGYTF
.	TRBV7-8	TRBD2	TRBJ2-7	TGTGCCAGCAGCTCATCGACTAGCGGGGGTGATGTGCACTACGAGCAGTACTTC	CASSSSTSGGDVHYEQYF
.	TRBV18	.	TRBJ2-7	TGTGCCAGCTCCTCCGGGACCTACGAGCAGTACTTC	CASSSGTYEQYF
once	TRBV5-1	TRBD1	TRBJ1-1	TGCGCCAGCAGCGTACAGACAGGGGAGGTAATTTGGAACACTGAAGCTTTCTTT	CASSVQTGEVIWNTEAFF
once	TRBV6-5	TRBD1	TRBJ2-2	TGTGCCAGCAGTCGGACAGGGGACACCGGGGAGCTGTTTTTT	CASSRTGDTGELFF
.	TRBV29-1	TRBD1	TRBJ1-2	TGCAGCGCAAGAGGGGGCCAGGGTAGTGGCTACACCTTC	CSARGGQGSGYTF
.	TRBV13	TRBD2	TRBJ2-3	TGTGCCAGCAGCTCGACCATAGCGGGGCGGGATACGCAGTATTTT	CASSSTIAGRDTQYF
.	TRBV5-1	TRBD1	TRBJ1-4	TGCGCCAGCAGTCCGGGACAGGGAAATGAAAAACTGTTTTTT	CASSPGQGNEKLFF
once	TRBV11-2	.	TRBJ1-2	.	CASSLVIAVPGSNYGYTF
.	TRBV2	.	TRBJ2-2	TGTGCCAGCATGACGGGACATAACCGACCCGGGGAGCTGTTTTTT	CASMTGHNRPGELFF
.	TRBV7-9	TRBD2	TRBJ2-5	TGTTCCAGCAGCTTAGATATGGGGGGGGGTAAAGAGACCCAGTACTTC	CSSSLDMGGGKETQYF
.	TRBV11-2	.	TRBJ1-5	TGTGCCAGCAGCCCAAGGGCAGGGGCTCAGCCCCAGCATTTT	CASSPRAGAQPQHF
.	TRBV16	.	TRBJ1-2	TGTGCCAGCAGTGGTACAGGGACCTATGGCTACACCTTC	CASSGTGTYGYTF
.	TRBV11-2	.	TRBJ1-1	TGTGCCAGCAGCTTCCAGAACACTGAAGCTTTCTTT	CASSFQNTEAFF
.	TRBV7-3	.	TRBJ2-5	TGTGCCAGCAGCACAAAGGGAGGGGGGACCCAGTACTTC	CASSTKGGGTQYF
.	TRBV7-7	TRBD2	TRBJ2-1	TGTGCCAGCAGCAAGACTAGCGGGAGTTACAATGAGCAGTTCTTC	CASSKTSGSYNEQFF
once	TRBV13	.	TRBJ2-7	TGTGCCAGCAGCGCGGGGAGGCGCTACGAGCAGTACTTC	CASSAGRRYEQYF
.	TRBV11-3	.	TRBJ2-1	TGTGCCAGCAGCTCAAATCCGGGGGTCGCCTTCTCCTACAATGAGCAGTTCTTC	CASSSNPGVAFSYNEQFF
.	TRBV27	TRBD1	TRBJ1-4	TGTGCCAGCAGATCGACAGGGGTAGAAAAACTGTTTTTT	CASRSTGVEKLFF
.	TRBV11-2	.	TRBJ1-1	TGTGCCAGCAGCTCCCTGCGGGGGCAGAACACTGAAGCTTTCTTT	CASSSLRGQNTEAFF
.	TRBV11-2	TRBD2	TRBJ2-1	TGTGCCAGCAGCACCGGACTAGCGGGGTGGCGGTTCCGGAATGAGCAGTTCTTC	CASSTGLAGWRFRNEQFF
.	TRBV4-1	.	TRBJ1-1	TGCGCCAGCAGCCGAGATTCCTACGCTGAAGCTTTCTTT	CASSRDSYAEAFF
.	TRBV2	.	TRBJ1-5	TGTGCCAGCAGGGTAGGTTCCCTGGGACACGGGATGGAGCCCCAGCATTTT	CASRVGSLGHGMEPQHF
.	TRBV6-5	TRBD1	TRBJ2-7	TGTGCCAGCAGCGACAGGGGTTCGCGGAACGAGCAGTACTTC	CASSDRGSRNEQYF
.	TRBV6-6	TRBD1	TRBJ2-7	TGTGCCAGCCGGCCGGGACAGGCCTACGAGCAGTACTTC	CASRPGQAYEQYF
.	TRBV7-8	.	TRBJ2-5	TGTGCCAGCAGCTTCGCCCCAGGGCGCCAAGAGACCCAGTACTTC	CASSFAPGRQETQYF
.	TRBV6-6	.	TRBJ1-1	TGTGCCAGCAGCTCCCCTAAGGGGATGAACACTGAAGCTTTCTTT	CASSSPKGMNTEAFF
.	TRBV5-1	.	TRBJ1-1	TGCGCCAGCAGCTTGCAGGGGACGGACACTGAAGCTTTCTTT	CASSLQGTDTEAFF
.	TRBV9	.	TRBJ2-2	TGTGCCAGCAGCGTAGGAGGCCCAGTGGAGCCTCTGGCCGGGGAGCTGTTTTTT	CASSVGGPVEPLAGELFF
.	TRBV6-1	TRBD2	TRBJ2-1	TGTGCCAGCAGTGAGGTAGATACTAGCGGGGAGCAGTTCTTC	CASSEVDTSGEQFF
.	TRBV19	.	TRBJ2-2	TGTGCCAGTAGCGCTGCAGGGTTTGCCGGGGAGCTGTTTTTT	CASSAAGFAGELFF
.	TRBV6-5	TRBD2	TRBJ2-1	TGTGCCAGCAGACTAGCGGGAGGGAGTAATGAGCAGTTCTTC	CASRLAGGSNEQFF
.	TRBV6-1	.	TRBJ2-1	TGTGCCAGCAGACGCGGACAGGAGCAGTTCTTC	CASRRGQEQFF
.	TRBV6-5	.	TRBJ2-7	TGTGCCAGCACCCAGGACACTGATGAGGACGAGCAGTACTTC	CASTQDTDEDEQYF
.	TRBV5-1	.	TRBJ2-7	TGCGCCAGCAGCTTGCTACCCTCCTACGAGCAGTACTTC	CASSLLPSYEQYF
.	TRBV11-2	TRBD1	TRBJ2-1	TGTGCCAGCAGCCCCGGACAGGCCTTAGGCTCCTACAATGAGCAGTTCTTC	CASSPGQALGSYNEQFF